The rows below give T cell receptor beta chains drawn from one sample of a study of T cell repertoires in cytomegalovirus infection. TCRdb reprocessed the reads via MiXCR and lists one record per CDR3 protein. The table lists about 100,000 distinct CDR3 sequences, 15% to 20% of them singletons, with approximately 7.6% in the top ten. Sequencing input: PBMCs. Every receptor here comes from a human donor in good health (CMV status not recorded). Some clones in this sample may be carry-over from other donors' samples. Both conserved end residues are part of each CDR3. Fields, in order: CDR3 DNA, CDR3 protein, J gene, CDR3 length, V gene, clone size, D gene. D genes are given only for firm matches. Rows may omit the clone size; those that give it use once, few, many or a size class.

TGCAGTGCTAGAGGACTTTCCACCTCCTACAATGAGCAGTTCTTC CSARGLSTSYNEQFF TRBJ2-1 15 TRBV20-1 few NA
TGTGCCAGCAAATTCGGGAGTAGCTACGAGCAGTACTTC CASKFGSSYEQYF TRBJ2-7 13 TRBV6-2/TRBV6-3 many NA
TGTGCCAGCAGTTTAATGGGGCTCGGGGAGCAGTACTTC CASSLMGLGEQYF TRBJ2-7 13 TRBV12-3/TRBV12-4 NA NA
TGTGCCAGTAGTAAGGGAGAAGAGACCCAGTACTTC CASSKGEETQYF TRBJ2-5 12 TRBV19 NA NA
TGCAGCGTGGGGGACAAAAAAAACTATGGCTACACCTTC CSVGDKKNYGYTF TRBJ1-2 13 TRBV29-1 NA NA
TGCAGCGCCGGGGACGCCAGGGCAAACACCATATATTTT CSAGDARANTIYF TRBJ1-3 13 TRBV29-1 NA NA
TGCAGTGCTTCACAGGGGGCGCGGGGCACAGATACGCAGTATTTT CSASQGARGTDTQYF TRBJ2-3 15 TRBV20-1 NA TRBD1
TGTGCCATCAGTGAGCTCGGACTCGAAGCTTTCTTT CAISELGLEAFF TRBJ1-1 12 TRBV10-3 many NA
TGTGCCAGCAGCTTAGGGCAGGGGATCGGGGCTTTCTTT CASSLGQGIGAFF TRBJ1-1 13 TRBV7-2 many NA
TGCAGTGCTAGAGAAGCGACATCGACAGAGACCCAGTACTTC CSAREATSTETQYF TRBJ2-5 14 TRBV20-1 many NA
TGTGCCAGCAGCTTAGACCCGGGACAGATCTATGGCTACACCTTC CASSLDPGQIYGYTF TRBJ1-2 15 TRBV7-2 many TRBD1
TGTGCCAGCAGCTTAAGTCCGCGACAGGGTTTCGATGAGCAGTTCTTC CASSLSPRQGFDEQFF TRBJ2-1 16 TRBV7-3 many TRBD1
TGTGCCAGCAGTGACCCCATAGGAACGGGGGACCACTACGAGCAGTACTTC CASSDPIGTGDHYEQYF TRBJ2-7 17 TRBV6-2/TRBV6-3 many NA
TGCGCCAGCAGCTTGGAGTATGTCACCGGGGAGCTGTTTTTT CASSLEYVTGELFF TRBJ2-2 14 TRBV5-1 few NA
TGTGCCAGCAGCTTGACCCCCGGGGCAGAGACCCAGTACTTC CASSLTPGAETQYF TRBJ2-5 14 TRBV7-3 many NA
TGTGCCAGCAGCCAAGATCGCCGGTCAGGGAAACTGTTTTTT CASSQDRRSGKLFF TRBJ1-4 14 TRBV14 few NA
TGTGCCAGCAGCTTGACCTGGGGGGAGACCCAGTACTTC CASSLTWGETQYF TRBJ2-5 13 TRBV5-4 NA NA
TGTGCCATCATAAAAGCGGGGGATTCCACAGATACGCAGTATTTT CAIIKAGDSTDTQYF TRBJ2-3 15 TRBV10-3 NA TRBD2
TGTGCCAGCAGTCAAACAGGACATCCAAGTGCTGAGCAGTTCTTC CASSQTGHPSAEQFF TRBJ2-1 15 TRBV12-3/TRBV12-4 NA NA
TGTGCCAGCAGCTTGAGGGGATGGGGCAATCAGCCCCAGCATTTT CASSLRGWGNQPQHF TRBJ1-5 15 TRBV7-2 many NA
TGTGCCAGCAGTAAGACTGGGGACACAGATACGCAGTATTTT CASSKTGDTDTQYF TRBJ2-3 14 TRBV6-5 few NA
TGTGCCAGTAGTATGCCCTTCAATCAGCCCCAGCATTTT CASSMPFNQPQHF TRBJ1-5 13 TRBV19 NA NA
TGCGCCAGCAGCCAAGAGGGGGCTCGGAATCAGCCCCAGCATTTT CASSQEGARNQPQHF TRBJ1-5 15 TRBV4-1 NA NA
TGCGCCAGCAGCCTCCACAGGGGGATTCAGCCCCAGCATTTT CASSLHRGIQPQHF TRBJ1-5 14 TRBV4-1 many TRBD1
TGCAGTGCTAGAGATCCGAGGGTATCCGCCCTAGCTGGAAACACCATATATTTT CSARDPRVSALAGNTIYF TRBJ1-3 18 TRBV20-1 NA NA
TGTGCCAGTAGCCCAGTAAGGGGGCTCAACGAGCAGTACTTC CASSPVRGLNEQYF TRBJ2-7 14 TRBV19 many TRBD1
TGTGCCAGCAGGGATTTAGCCAAAAACATTCAGTACTTC CASRDLAKNIQYF TRBJ2-4 13 TRBV12-3/TRBV12-4 few NA
TGTGCCAGCAGCTCTAGCGGGAACACCGGGGAGCTGTTTTTT CASSSSGNTGELFF TRBJ2-2 14 TRBV7-3 NA TRBD2
TGTGCCAGCAGCCACCCTGACAGCCCTAATTCACCCCTCCACTTT CASSHPDSPNSPLHF TRBJ1-6 15 TRBV14 NA NA
TGCAGCGTTGGACAGGGGGCGACCGGGGAGCTGTTTTTT CSVGQGATGELFF TRBJ2-2 13 TRBV29-1 NA TRBD1
TGCAGTGCTCGCTCCCGGGGGAGTAACGAGCAGTACTTC CSARSRGSNEQYF TRBJ2-7 13 TRBV20-1 many NA
TGTGCTAGTGGTTTGCACCCAGGGGCTATCCGGAACTATGGCTACACCTTC CASGLHPGAIRNYGYTF TRBJ1-2 17 TRBV12-5 NA NA
TGTGCCAGCAGTTTAGCTGGGTTGGATAATACGCAGTATTTT CASSLAGLDNTQYF TRBJ2-3 14 TRBV28 many NA
TGTGCCAGCAGTCGGGCAGGGTCTGAAGCTTTCTTT CASSRAGSEAFF TRBJ1-1 12 TRBV27 few NA
TGTGCCAGCAGTGAGGGCCTTGGGCCGACCGGGGAGCTGTTTTTT CASSEGLGPTGELFF TRBJ2-2 15 TRBV6-4 many NA
TGTGCCAGCAGTTCCTCTAGCGGGGGGCCCGATGAGCAGTTCTTC CASSSSSGGPDEQFF TRBJ2-1 15 TRBV2 NA TRBD2
TGTGCCAGCAGCCCTGACTACGACGAGCAGTACTTC CASSPDYDEQYF TRBJ2-7 12 TRBV7-9 many NA
TGTGCCACCAGTGATCCCGTCGCGGGGGGGCTAGGCAATGAGCAGTTCTTC CATSDPVAGGLGNEQFF TRBJ2-1 17 TRBV24-1 many TRBD2
TGTGCCAGCAGCTCACTGTCTCGCCTAGCATCCTACGAGCAGTACTTC CASSSLSRLASYEQYF TRBJ2-7 16 TRBV11-2 many NA
TGTGCCAGCAGTGGGTACACAGATACGCAGTATTTT CASSGYTDTQYF TRBJ2-3 12 TRBV12-3/TRBV12-4 many NA
TGTGCCAGTAGTATAGGCGATTCATCCCTCCACTTT CASSIGDSSLHF TRBJ1-6 12 TRBV19 NA NA
TGTGCCAGCAGACGCACCGGGACAGGGAACACTGAAGCTTTCTTT CASRRTGTGNTEAFF TRBJ1-1 15 TRBV12-3/TRBV12-4 few TRBD1
TGTGCCAGCAGGATGGGACAGAACACCGGGGAGCTGTTTTTT CASRMGQNTGELFF TRBJ2-2 14 TRBV12-3/TRBV12-4 NA NA
TGTGCCAGCAGCTTCGCCGGAGGAGGAGAAGAGACCCAGTACTTC CASSFAGGGEETQYF TRBJ2-5 15 TRBV7-9 few NA
TGCAGTGCCGGTTCTAGCGGATCGTACAATGAGCAGTTCTTC CSAGSSGSYNEQFF TRBJ2-1 14 TRBV20-1 NA TRBD2
TGTGCCAGCCGTGGACTCACGGGGGGGGGGACTGAAGCTTTCTTT CASRGLTGGGTEAFF TRBJ1-1 15 TRBV7-9 NA NA
TGTGCCAGCAGCGACTTTCGGGGGGCGGGTACCCAGTACTTC CASSDFRGAGTQYF TRBJ2-5 14 TRBV7-2 many NA
TGTGCCAGCAAGGCTCGAGCCCCGGACACCGGGGAGCTGTTTTTT CASKARAPDTGELFF TRBJ2-2 15 TRBV27 few NA
TGCGCCAGCAGCCAAGATGACTACAATGAGCAGTTCTTC CASSQDDYNEQFF TRBJ2-1 13 TRBV4-1 many NA